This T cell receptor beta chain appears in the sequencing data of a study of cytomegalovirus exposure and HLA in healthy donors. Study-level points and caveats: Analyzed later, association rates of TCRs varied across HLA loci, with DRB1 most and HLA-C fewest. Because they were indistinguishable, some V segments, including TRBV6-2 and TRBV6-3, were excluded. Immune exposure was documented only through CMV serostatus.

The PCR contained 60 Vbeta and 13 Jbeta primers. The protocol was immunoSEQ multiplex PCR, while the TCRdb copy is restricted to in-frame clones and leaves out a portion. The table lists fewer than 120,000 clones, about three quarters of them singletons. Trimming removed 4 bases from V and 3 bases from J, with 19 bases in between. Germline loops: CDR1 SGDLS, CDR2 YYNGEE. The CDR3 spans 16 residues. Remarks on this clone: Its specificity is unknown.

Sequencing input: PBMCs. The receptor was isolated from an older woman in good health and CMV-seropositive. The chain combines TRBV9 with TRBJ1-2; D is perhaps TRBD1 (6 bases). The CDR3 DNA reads TGTGCCAGCAGCACCGAGGGGGGGGCGGTTGACTATGGCTACACCTTC. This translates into CASSTEGGAVDYGYTF.